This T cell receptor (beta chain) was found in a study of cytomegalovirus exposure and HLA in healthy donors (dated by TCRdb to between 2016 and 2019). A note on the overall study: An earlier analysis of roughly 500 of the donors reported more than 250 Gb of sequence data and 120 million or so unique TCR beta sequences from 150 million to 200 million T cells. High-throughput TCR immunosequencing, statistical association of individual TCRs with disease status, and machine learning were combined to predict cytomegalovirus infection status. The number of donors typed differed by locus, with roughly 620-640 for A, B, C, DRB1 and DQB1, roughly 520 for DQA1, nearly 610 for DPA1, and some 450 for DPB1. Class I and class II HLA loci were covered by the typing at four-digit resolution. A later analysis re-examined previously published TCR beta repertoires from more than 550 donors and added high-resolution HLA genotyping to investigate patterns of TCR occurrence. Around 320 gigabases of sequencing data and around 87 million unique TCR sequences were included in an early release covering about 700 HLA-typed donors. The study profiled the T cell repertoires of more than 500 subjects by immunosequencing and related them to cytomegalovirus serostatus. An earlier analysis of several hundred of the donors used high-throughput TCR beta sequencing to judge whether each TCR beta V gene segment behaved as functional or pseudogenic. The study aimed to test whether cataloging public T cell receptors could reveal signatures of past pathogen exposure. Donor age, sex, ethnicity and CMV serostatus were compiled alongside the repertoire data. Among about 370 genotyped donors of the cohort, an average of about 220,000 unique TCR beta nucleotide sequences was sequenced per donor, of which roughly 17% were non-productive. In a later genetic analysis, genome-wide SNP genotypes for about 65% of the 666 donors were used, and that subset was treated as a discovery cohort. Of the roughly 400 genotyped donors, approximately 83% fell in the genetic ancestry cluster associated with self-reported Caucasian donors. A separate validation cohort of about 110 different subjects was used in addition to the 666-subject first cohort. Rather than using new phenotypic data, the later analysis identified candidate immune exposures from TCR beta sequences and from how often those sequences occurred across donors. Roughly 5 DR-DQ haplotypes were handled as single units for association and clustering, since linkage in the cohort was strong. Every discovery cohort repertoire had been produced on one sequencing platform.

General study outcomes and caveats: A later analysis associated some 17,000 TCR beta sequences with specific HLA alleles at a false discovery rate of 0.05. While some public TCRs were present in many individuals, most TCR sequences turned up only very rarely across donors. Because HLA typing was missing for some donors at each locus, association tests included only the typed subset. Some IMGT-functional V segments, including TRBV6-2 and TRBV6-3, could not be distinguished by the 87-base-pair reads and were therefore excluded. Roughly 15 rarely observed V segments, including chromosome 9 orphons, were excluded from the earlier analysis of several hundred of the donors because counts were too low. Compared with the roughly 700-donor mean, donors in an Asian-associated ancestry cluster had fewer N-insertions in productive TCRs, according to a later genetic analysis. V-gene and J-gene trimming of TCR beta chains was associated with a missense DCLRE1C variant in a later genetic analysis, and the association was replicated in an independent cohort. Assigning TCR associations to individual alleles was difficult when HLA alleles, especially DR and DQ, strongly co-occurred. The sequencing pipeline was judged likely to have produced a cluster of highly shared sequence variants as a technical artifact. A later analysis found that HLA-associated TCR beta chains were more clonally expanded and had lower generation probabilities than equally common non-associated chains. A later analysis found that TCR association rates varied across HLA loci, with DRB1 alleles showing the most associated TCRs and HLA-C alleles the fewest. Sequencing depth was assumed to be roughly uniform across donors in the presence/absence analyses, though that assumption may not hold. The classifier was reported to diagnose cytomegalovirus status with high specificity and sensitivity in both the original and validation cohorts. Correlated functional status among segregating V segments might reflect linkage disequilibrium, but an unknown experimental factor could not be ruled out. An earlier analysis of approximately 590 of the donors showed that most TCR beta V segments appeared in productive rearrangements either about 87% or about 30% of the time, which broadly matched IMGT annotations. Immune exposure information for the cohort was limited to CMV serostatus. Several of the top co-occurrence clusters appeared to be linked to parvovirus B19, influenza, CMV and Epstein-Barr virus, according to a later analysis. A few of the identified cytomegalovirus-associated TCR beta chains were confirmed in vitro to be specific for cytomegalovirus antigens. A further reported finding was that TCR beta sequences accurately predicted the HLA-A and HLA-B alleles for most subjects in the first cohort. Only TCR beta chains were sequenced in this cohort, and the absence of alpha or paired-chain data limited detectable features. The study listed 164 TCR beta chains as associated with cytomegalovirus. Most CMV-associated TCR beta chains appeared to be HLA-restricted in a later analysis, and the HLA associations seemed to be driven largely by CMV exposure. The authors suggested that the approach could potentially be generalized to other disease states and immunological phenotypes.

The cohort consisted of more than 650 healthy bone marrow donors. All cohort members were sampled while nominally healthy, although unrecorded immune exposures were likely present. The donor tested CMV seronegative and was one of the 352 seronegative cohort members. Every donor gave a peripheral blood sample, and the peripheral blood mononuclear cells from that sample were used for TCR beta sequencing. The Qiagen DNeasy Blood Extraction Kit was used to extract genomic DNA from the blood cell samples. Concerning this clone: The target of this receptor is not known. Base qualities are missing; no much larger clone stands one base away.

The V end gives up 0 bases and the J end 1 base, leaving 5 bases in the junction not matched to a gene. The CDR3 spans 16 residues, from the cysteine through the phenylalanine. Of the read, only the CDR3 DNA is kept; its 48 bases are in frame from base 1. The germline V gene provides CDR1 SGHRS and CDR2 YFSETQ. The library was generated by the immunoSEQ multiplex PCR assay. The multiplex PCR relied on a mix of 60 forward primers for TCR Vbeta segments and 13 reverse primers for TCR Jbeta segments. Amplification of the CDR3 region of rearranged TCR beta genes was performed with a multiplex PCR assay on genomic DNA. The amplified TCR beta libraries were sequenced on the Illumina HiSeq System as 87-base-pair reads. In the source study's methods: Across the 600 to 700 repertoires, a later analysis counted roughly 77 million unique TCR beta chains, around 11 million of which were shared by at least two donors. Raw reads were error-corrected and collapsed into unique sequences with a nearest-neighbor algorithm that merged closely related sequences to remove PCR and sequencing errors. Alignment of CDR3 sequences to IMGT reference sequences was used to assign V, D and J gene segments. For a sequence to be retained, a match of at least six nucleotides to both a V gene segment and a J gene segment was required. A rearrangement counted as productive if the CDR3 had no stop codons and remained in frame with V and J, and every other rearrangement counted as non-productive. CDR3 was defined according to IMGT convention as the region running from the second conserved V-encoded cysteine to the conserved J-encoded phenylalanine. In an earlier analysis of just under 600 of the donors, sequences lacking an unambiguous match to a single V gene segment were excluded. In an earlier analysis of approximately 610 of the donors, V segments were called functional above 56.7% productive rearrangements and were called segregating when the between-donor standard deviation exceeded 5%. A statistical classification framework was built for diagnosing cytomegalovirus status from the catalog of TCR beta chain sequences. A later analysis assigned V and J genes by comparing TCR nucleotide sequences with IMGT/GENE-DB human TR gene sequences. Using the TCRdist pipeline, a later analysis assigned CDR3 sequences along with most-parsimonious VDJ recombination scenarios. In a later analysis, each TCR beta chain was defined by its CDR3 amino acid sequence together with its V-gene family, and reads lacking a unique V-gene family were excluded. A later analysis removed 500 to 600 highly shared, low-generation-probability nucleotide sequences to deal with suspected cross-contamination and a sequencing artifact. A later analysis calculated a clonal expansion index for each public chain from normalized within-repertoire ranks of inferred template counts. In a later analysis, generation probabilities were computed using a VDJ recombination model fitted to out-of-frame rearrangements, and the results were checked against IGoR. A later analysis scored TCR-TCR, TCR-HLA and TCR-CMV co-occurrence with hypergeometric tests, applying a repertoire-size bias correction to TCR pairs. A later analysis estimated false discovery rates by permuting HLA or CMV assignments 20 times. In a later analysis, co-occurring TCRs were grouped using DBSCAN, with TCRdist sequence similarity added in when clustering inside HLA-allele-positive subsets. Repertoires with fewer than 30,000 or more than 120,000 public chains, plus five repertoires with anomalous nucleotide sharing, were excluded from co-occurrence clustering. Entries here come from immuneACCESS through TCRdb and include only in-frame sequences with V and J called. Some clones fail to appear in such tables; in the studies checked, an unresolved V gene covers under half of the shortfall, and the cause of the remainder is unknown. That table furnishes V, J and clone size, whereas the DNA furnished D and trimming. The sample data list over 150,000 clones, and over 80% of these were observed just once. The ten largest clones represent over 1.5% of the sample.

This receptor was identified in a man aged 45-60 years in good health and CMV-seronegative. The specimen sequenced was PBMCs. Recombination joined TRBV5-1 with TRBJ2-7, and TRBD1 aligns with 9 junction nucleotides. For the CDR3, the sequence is CASSLALTGGSYEQYF. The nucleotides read TGCGCCAGCAGCTTGGCCCTGACAGGGGGATCCTACGAGCAGTACTTC.